This TCR beta chain comes out of a study of T-cell memory formation after mild COVID-19. Overall study results and limits: CD4+ contracting clones were found mainly in CM and EM, and CD8+ ones in EMRA. Pre-infection memory harbored some responding clones, suggesting cross-reactive memory joined.

5'RACE, which relied on constant-segment primers, yielded TCR alpha and TCR beta cDNA libraries carrying sample barcodes and UMIs. TCRdb ran MiXCR on the 5' RACE reads and lists one entry per CDR3 protein. The sample shows around 27,000 distinct CDR3 sequences, 7.4% of them seen only once. The CDR3 extends over 14 amino acids. V was pared by 5 bases and J by 7 bases, with 17 bases between. Germline V gives CDR1 SGHTA, CDR2 FQGNSA. Ten or more counts support this clonotype. What it recognizes is unknown. This receptor was obtained from an adult woman who had mild COVID-19 (a few samples of this study predate the infection). Cell type and time point are not known. The sequenced material came from PBMCs or a T cell subset sorted from them (not recorded which). This sequence joins TRBV7-2 and TRBJ1-2, with a weak D call TRBD1 (6 bases). CDR3 region: CASSVRQALSGYTF. DNA for the CDR3: TGTGCCAGCAGCGTCCGACAGGCCCTGAGTGGCTACACCTTC.